These 23 T cell receptor beta chains originate from one sample sequenced in a study of T cells in Graves' hyperthyroidism and ophthalmopathy. Amplification of TCR beta CDR3 regions was performed using RNA transcripts as template. The study used the HTBI primer set for a first-round RT-PCR of the TCR CDR3. One entry per CDR3 protein, called by TCRdb with MiXCR from the multiplex PCR reads. The sample consists of fewer than 900,000 distinct CDR3 sequences, 16% of them appearing once. The sequenced material came from blood. Receptors were obtained from a man aged 18 to 30 with Graves' hyperthyroidism.

In its sample, this clonotype was seen many times. The rearrangement uses TRBV2 and TRBJ1-1, with D possibly TRBD1 on 5 matching bases. CDR3 length equals 14 residues. The V gene's germline CDR1 is SNHLY and CDR2 FYNNEI. V was cut by 7 bases and J by 3 bases, with 15 bases left in between. The CDR3 is CASIPGGGDTEAFF. CDR3 coding DNA: TGTGCCAGCATCCCCGGGGGGGGGGACACTGAAGCTTTCTTT.

This clonotype was detected a few times. V is TRBV6-2 or TRBV6-3 and J is TRBJ1-1; the D is unclear. CDR3 length: 14 residues. CDR1 is MNHEY and CDR2 is SVGEGT in the germline V gene. The ends were cut back, 0 bases at V and 11 bases at J, with 16 bases in the middle. The CDR3 loop reads CASSYSEHERFAFF. In DNA form, the CDR3 reads TGTGCCAGCAGTTACTCGGAGCATGAGAGGTTTGCTTTCTTT.

In the case of this clonotype: Its ends do not fully match the called genes, so a read error is possible. The chain recombines TRBV7-2 with TRBJ2-5; TRBD2 matches 9 bases. Germline V gene sequence: CDR1 SGHTA, CDR2 FQGNSA. The CDR3 is 13 residues long. The CDR3 DNA is TGTGCCAACAGCGGGGGGAGGCAAGAGACCCAGTACTTC. Translated: CANSGGRQETQYF.

This clonotype was counted many times. The junction does not match germline at one end; this may be a read error. The V gene is TRBV28, the J gene TRBJ2-3, with TRBD2 identical over 15 bases. The CDR3 runs 16 residues. Germline V lookup: CDR1 MDHEN, CDR2 SYDVKM. CDR3 sequence (DNA): TGCGCCAGCAGCACTGGGACTAGCGGGAGGACAGATACGCAGTATTTT. This gives the protein CASSTGTSGRTDTQYF.

This chain links TRBV12-5 with TRBJ2-1; D is unresolved. V was trimmed by 5 bases and J by 5 bases, leaving 10 bases between them. This CDR3 has 13 amino acids. Germline CDR1 is LGHNT and CDR2 is FRNRAP. CDR3 sequence: CASGPLVDNEQFF. CDR3 nucleotides: TGTGCTAGTGGTCCACTCGTGGACAATGAGCAGTTCTTC.

V and J are TRBV9 and TRBJ2-7; unclear D gene. The CDR3 length is 15 residues. The germline V gene encodes CDR1 SGDLS and CDR2 YYNGEE. V was clipped by 0 bases and J by 0 bases, with 10 bases between them. The CDR3 DNA sequence: TGTGCCAGCAGCGTAGATGGGTCCCGCTCCTACGAGCAGTACTTC. It translates to CASSVDGSRSYEQYF.

This clonotype has at least ten counts. The rearrangement uses TRBV2 and TRBJ2-5; D is possibly TRBD1 (6 bases). Trimming cost V 5 bases and J 4 bases, with 11 bases left between them. The germline CDR1 and CDR2 sequences are SNHLY and FYNNEI. The CDR3 runs to 13 residues. The DNA for the CDR3 is TGTGCCAGCAGTTGGCAGGGGAGAGAGACCCAGTACTTC. Translating gives CASSWQGRETQYF.

In regard to this clonotype: An end of the junction does not agree with germline; a read error may underlie this. V and J are TRBV10-3 and TRBJ2-1; D possibly matches TRBD1 or TRBD2 (7 bases each). The CDR3 is 13 amino acids. Germline CDR1 ENHRY, CDR2 SYGVKD. The CDR3 region has the DNA TGTGCCAGCGGGGGAGGGGGCTACGATGAGCAGTTCTTC. Translating gives CASGGGGYDEQFF.

This clonotype showed up many times. The chain uses TRBV28 and TRBJ1-4; 12 bases match TRBD1. This CDR3 has 16 amino acids. V shed 6 bases and J 7 bases; nucleotides not matched to a gene: 9. The germline V gene has CDR1 MDHEN and CDR2 SYDVKM. CDR3 amino acids: CASSLRPGQGAEKLFF. CDR3 DNA sequence: TGTGCCAGCAGCCTCCGCCCGGGACAGGGGGCTGAAAAACTGTTTTTT.

This clonotype was seen at least ten times. This sequence joins TRBV27 and TRBJ2-7, with 8 bases identical to TRBD1. The J segment lost 4 bases and the V segment lost 2 bases, leaving 10 bases of the junction unmatched. The CDR3 consists of 16 residues. Germline V CDR1 and CDR2: MNHEY, SMNVEV (reference sequence). This chain's CDR3 is CASSLLTGTGTYEQYF. In nucleotides, the CDR3 is TGTGCCAGCAGTTTACTAACGGGGACAGGAACTTACGAGCAGTACTTC.

This clonotype was seen ten or more times. The chain combines TRBV18 with TRBJ2-7, with 7 nucleotides matching TRBD1. The CDR3 sequence is 15 residues long. Germline CDR1 KGHSH, CDR2 LQKENI. J gave up 0 bases and V 4 bases, and 6 bases lay outside the gene matches. CDR3 DNA sequence: TGTGCCAGCTCACTAGACAGGGTCAGCTCCTACGAGCAGTACTTC. Its translation is CASSLDRVSSYEQYF.

This clonotype was counted at least ten times. The chain employs TRBV12-3 or TRBV12-4 and TRBJ2-2; D ambiguous. The CDR3 length is 13 residues. V gave up 7 bases and J gave up 2 bases, with 8 bases separating them. DNA of the CDR3: TGTGCCAGCACAGAAATTAACACCGGGGAGCTGTTTTTT. Its translation: CASTEINTGELFF.

The chain has TRBV12-3 or TRBV12-4 and TRBJ1-1, with D possibly TRBD1 on 6 matching bases. The CDR3 runs to 14 residues. Trimming removed 6 bases at V and 7 bases at J, with 18 bases between. DNA for the CDR3: TGTGCCAGCAGCCTGTGGGGGGCGTGGGGTGAAGCTTTCTTT. Amino acids: CASSLWGAWGEAFF.

CDR3 in DNA: TGCAGTGCTACGCTAGCGGGAAATGTTGGGCTATCCTACAATGAGCAGTTCTTC. Its translation is CSATLAGNVGLSYNEQFF. V usage is TRBV20-1 and J usage is TRBJ2-1, with TRBD2 matching 9 bases. Germline trimming cut 4 bases from V and 1 base from J; bases unmatched to any gene: 14. The CDR3 contains 18 residues. Looked up from germline, CDR1 is DFQATT and CDR2 is SNEGSKA (reference sequence).

This clonotype was detected a few times. CDR3 region: CASSVDGGTYGYTF. The CDR3 bases are TGTGCCAGCAGCGTAGATGGGGGTACCTATGGCTACACCTTC. The chain uses TRBV9 and TRBJ1-2, with TRBD1 as a possible D gene (5 bases). Trimming took 0 bases from V and 4 from J, leaving 10 bases between them. The germline CDR1 and CDR2 sequences are SGDLS and YYNGEE. This CDR3 spans 14 amino acids.

The sample holds many counts of this clonotype. The chain couples TRBV28 to TRBJ2-2, with 9 nucleotides matching TRBD1. V trimming: 0 bases; J trimming: 5 bases; junction bases outside the gene matches: 1. This CDR3 is 15 amino acids long. Germline loops: CDR1 MDHEN, CDR2 SYDVKM. CDR3 sequence reads: CASSLWTGGTGELFF. Written as DNA, the CDR3 is TGTGCCAGCAGTTTATGGACAGGGGGGACCGGGGAGCTGTTTTTT.

This clonotype was observed at least ten times. The chain has TRBV19 and TRBJ2-1; tentative D call: TRBD2 (6 bases). Germline CDR1 is LNHDA and CDR2 is SQIVND (reference sequence). This CDR3 has 13 residues. Between the trimmed V and J ends, which lost 1 base and 9 bases, there was a span of 10 bases. The CDR3 here is CASSIGAGTEQFF. DNA of the CDR3: TGTGCCAGTAGTATAGGGGCGGGAACTGAGCAGTTCTTC.

Comments on this clonotype: A read error may explain this, as a much larger clone is one base away. The chain recombines TRBV28 with TRBJ1-2; 7 bases align to TRBD1. This CDR3 comprises 18 residues. With 5 bases clipped from V and 4 bases from J, the junction kept 19 bases outside the gene matches. Germline assignment: CDR1 MDHEN and CDR2 SYDVKM. The CDR3 nucleotides read TGTGCCAGCAGTCCGCGTGACAGGGTAGTAATAGTTAGCTATGGCTACACCTTC. Its translation is CASSPRDRVVIVSYGYTF.

This clonotype occurred a few times. The J gene is TRBJ1-5, the V gene TRBV4-1; a weak D match, TRBD1 (6 bases). This CDR3 spans 14 amino acids. Looked up from germline, CDR1 is MGHRA and CDR2 is YSYEKL. Trimming took 1 base from V and 9 from J, leaving 13 bases between them. The chain's CDR3 is CASSQAGDTGPQHF. The CDR3, as DNA: TGCGCCAGCAGCCAAGCAGGGGACACTGGGCCCCAGCATTTT.

This clonotype occurred a few times. This chain joins TRBV10-3 and TRBJ2-2; no clear D gene. The germline V gene encodes CDR1 ENHRY and CDR2 SYGVKD. This CDR3 spans 13 amino acids. The ends were cut back, 6 bases at V and 1 base at J, with 6 bases in the middle. The CDR3 DNA is TGTGCCATCAGAGGACGGAACACCGGGGAGCTGTTTTTT. This gives the protein CAIRGRNTGELFF.

As to this clonotype: One junction end does not reproduce the germline sequence, and a read error may be involved. The chain links TRBV29-1 to TRBJ2-1, with D perhaps TRBD2 (5 bases). Germline loops: CDR1 SQVTM, CDR2 ANQGSEA. CDR3 length: 12 amino acids. The CDR3 region is CGVFGTYNEQFF. Here the CDR3 DNA reads TGCGGCGTTTTCGGGACCTACAATGAGCAGTTCTTC.

The sample holds many counts of this clonotype. This rearrangement joins TRBV7-9 to TRBJ2-5, with a possible D match to TRBD2 (6 bases). The length of the CDR3 is 14 residues. Germline CDR1 SEHNR, CDR2 FQNEAQ (reference sequence). Trimming left V 5 bases short and J 5 bases short, with 15 bases between. The CDR3 here is CASSLRRGVETQYF. CDR3 sequence (DNA): TGTGCCAGCAGCCTCCGCCGCGGGGTTGAGACCCAGTACTTC.

This clonotype was seen many times. The chain employs TRBV5-1 and TRBJ2-1; D might be TRBD2 (6 bases). CDR3 length equals 15 residues. With 2 bases removed from V and 2 bases from J, the gap between germline ends came to 11 bases. Germline CDR1 and CDR2: SGHRS and YFSETQ. CDR3 in amino acids: CASSLAGGAYNEQFF. CDR3 DNA sequence: TGCGCCAGCAGCTTAGCGGGCGGAGCCTACAATGAGCAGTTCTTC.